This TCR beta chain was sequenced during a study of shared clonotypes between healthy human individuals. Study-level results: Shared clonotypes: about 5% naive CD4, around 4% naive CD8, 2.3% memory CD4, 0.35% to 0.5% memory CD8. In the sorted subsets, rarefaction showed sequencing was incomplete despite large depth.

Cells designated naive CD8 were CD45RO-negative and were positively selected for CCR7, with terminally differentiated effector memory CD45RA+ cells excluded. The authors split each subset's genomic DNA evenly across several immunoSEQ plates. Clones were sequenced by immunoSEQ multiplex PCR, and TCRdb holds only the in-frame ones, with some missing. Among hundreds of thousands of clones, about 96% were seen once, and the ten largest hold about 0.25%. To note about this clone: No antigen is known for it.

V dropped 5 bases and J dropped 0 bases, with 8 bases sitting between them. The CDR3 spans 13 residues. Germline CDR1 MNHEY, CDR2 SVGAGI. Sequenced input: naive CD8+ T cells sorted from blood. This TCR was recovered from a man aged 30-40 years in good health. The chain recombines TRBV6-5 with TRBJ2-7; D is ambiguous. This CDR3 is CASSVGTSYEQYF. DNA for the CDR3: TGTGCCAGCAGTGTAGGAACCTCCTACGAGCAGTACTTC.